A single sample gave rise to the 27 T cell receptor beta chains below, sequenced in a study of T cells in women clearing cervical HPV infection. Produced via immunoSEQ multiplex PCR; TCRdb's table is partial and in-frame only. The table for this sample gives about 17,000 clones. The sequencing input was blood buffy coat. All receptors derive from a woman aged 18 to 75 with a cervical HPV16 infection that either progressed to CIN3+ or cleared (not recorded which).

As regards this clone: The sequenced fragment ends 3 residues before the CDR3 boundary, so the rest is inferred from the germline J gene. The chain is built from TRBV29-1 and TRBJ1-5; D uncertain. V was clipped by 4 bases and J by 3 bases, with 10 bases between them. The germline V gene has CDR1 SQVTM and CDR2 ANQGSEA. The CDR3 consists of 13 residues. The CDR3 is CSVGAAVNQPQHF. CDR3 DNA (partial): TGCAGCGTTGGAGCGGCAGTCAATCAGCCC.

Turning to this clone: The sequence runs out 3 residues before the end of the CDR3; the remainder is reconstructed from the germline J gene. This chain uses TRBV20-1 with TRBJ2-2, with D tentatively TRBD1 (6 bases). This CDR3 region has 16 residues. The V end was cut by 0 bases, the J end by 4 bases, with 15 bases between. Germline V gene sequence: CDR1 DFQATT, CDR2 SNEGSKA (reference sequence). CDR3 loop: CSARDLRTASTGELFF. The CDR3 DNA, read in part, is TGCAGTGCTAGAGATCTCAGGACAGCGAGCACCGGGGAG.

By frequency, this clone registers medium-sized. The read terminates 3 residues before the CDR3 end, so the remaining end is supplied by the germline J gene. This chain connects TRBV4-2 to TRBJ1-4; 10 positions agree with TRBD1. CDR1 is LGHNA, CDR2 YNFKEQ, per germline. With 4 bases clipped from V and 6 bases from J, the junction kept 14 bases outside the gene matches. This CDR3 is 18 amino acids long. The CDR3 region is CASSPGDRGWIEDEKLFF. CDR3 bases read: TGTGCCAGCAGCCCGGGGGACAGGGGTTGGATTGAGGATGAAAAA.

As for this clone: The CDR3 end lies 3 residues beyond the end of the read and is filled in from the germline J gene. The chain is built from TRBV7-3 and TRBJ2-5; 7 nucleotides align to TRBD1. The CDR3 has 15 amino acids. V shed 6 bases, J shed 0 bases, and the junction held 7 bases outside the gene matches. CDR1 SGHTA and CDR2 FQGTGA come from the germline V gene. The CDR3: CASSLGTAYQETQYF. Partial CDR3 DNA: TGTGCCAGCAGTCTCGGGACAGCTTACCAAGAGACC.

A word on this clone: The CDR3 goes on 3 residues after the read ends, and that part is filled in from the germline J gene. This rearrangement joins TRBV5-1 to TRBJ1-2, with D uncertain. V lost 6 bases, J lost 2 bases, and 17 bases lay in between. Germline V lookup: CDR1 SGHRS, CDR2 YFSETQ. The CDR3 totals 15 residues. The CDR3 region is CASNLEVAGNYGYTF. Partial CDR3 DNA: TGCGCCAGCAATCTGGAGGTTGCGGGGAACTATGGC.

With respect to this clone: The read falls 3 residues short of the CDR3 end, and the missing part is taken from the germline J gene. The V and J genes are TRBV6-1 and TRBJ1-1, with D possibly TRBD1 on 6 matching bases. The CDR3 extends over 14 amino acids. Germline V gene data show CDR1 as MNHNS and CDR2 as SASEGT. Trimming cost V 4 bases and J 3 bases, with 12 bases left between them. The part of the CDR3 DNA that was read is TGTGCCAGCAGTGTGTTGGGGGCTGACACTGAA. Its protein product is CASSVLGADTE. The whole CDR3 protein reads CASSVLGADTEAFF.

Worth noting for this clone: The read halts 3 residues ahead of the CDR3 end, with the missing end drawn from the germline J gene. The chain combines TRBV5-8 with TRBJ1-6; D gene ambiguous. The V end lost 0 bases, the J end lost 8 bases, and 12 bases lay between the germline ends. This CDR3 has 15 residues. Germline values: CDR1 SGHTS, CDR2 YDEGEE. The CDR3 sequence is CASSLGTARDSPLHF. Partial CDR3 DNA: TGTGCCAGCAGCTTGGGAACAGCCCGTGATTCACCC.

Turning to this clone: The sequenced fragment ends 3 residues before the CDR3 boundary, so the rest is inferred from the germline J gene. This sequence joins TRBV23-1 and TRBJ2-1; no reliable D call. TRBV23-1 qualifies as an ORF whose function is uncertain. The CDR3 sequence is 15 residues long. Trimming took off 8 bases at V and 3 bases at J, with 17 bases between the two ends. This CDR3 reads CASVPWLDFYNEQFF. The CDR3 bases that were read are TGCGCCAGCGTCCCCTGGCTAGACTTCTACAATGAG.

As for this clone: The read finishes 3 residues shy of the CDR3 end, and the germline J gene is used to complete it. The chain is built from TRBV5-1 and TRBJ1-2, with D possibly being TRBD1 (5 bases). The germline V gene encodes CDR1 SGHRS and CDR2 YFSETQ. Trimming shortened V by 0 bases and J by 6 bases, and 6 bases separated the two germline ends. The CDR3 consists of 12 residues. CDR3 DNA, as far as it was read: TGCGCCAGCAGCTTGGTAGGGGATGGC. Translating it yields CASSLVGDG. The whole CDR3 is CASSLVGDGYTF.

A note on this clone: With the read ending 3 residues before the CDR3 end, the germline J gene is used to fill in that end. The J gene is TRBJ1-3, the V gene TRBV20-1; D might be TRBD1 (6 bases). V shed 7 bases and J shed 0 bases, with 10 bases lying between them. CDR3 size: 13 residues. Germline V gives CDR1 DFQATT, CDR2 SNEGSKA (reference sequence). The CDR3 loop reads CSVYRDSGNTIYF. The sequenced CDR3 bases are TGCAGTGTATACAGGGACTCTGGAAACACC.

Concerning this clone: The read comes to an end 3 residues before the CDR3 does, leaving the germline J gene to fill in the end. The gene calls are TRBV14 and TRBJ2-2; possible D gene TRBD1, 6 bases. Looked up from germline, CDR1 is SGHDN and CDR2 is FVKESK. The CDR3 has 13 residues. Trimming took off 8 bases at V and 4 bases at J, with 11 bases between the two ends. Incomplete CDR3 DNA: TGTGCCAGCCGCCTAGGGGGCACCGGGGAG. Amino acid sequence: CASRLGGTGE. The entire CDR3 sequence reads CASRLGGTGELFF.

About this clone: The read halts 3 residues ahead of the CDR3 end, with the missing end drawn from the germline J gene. The J gene is TRBJ2-7, the V gene TRBV5-1, with 10 bases aligning to TRBD1. With 4 bases clipped from V and 5 bases from J, the junction kept 3 bases outside the gene matches. The CDR3 extends over 13 amino acids. CDR1 and CDR2 (germline): SGHRS, YFSETQ. This CDR3 reads CASSRDRGDEQYF. The part of the CDR3 DNA that was read is TGCGCCAGCAGCCGGGACAGGGGCGACGAG.

Note on this clone: Read coverage stops 3 residues before the CDR3 terminus; the germline J gene supplies the remainder. The chain employs TRBV5-1 and TRBJ1-2; 7 nucleotides match TRBD1. The V and J ends lost 0 bases and 2 bases, in that order; junction bases with no gene match: 7. The germline V gene has CDR1 SGHRS and CDR2 YFSETQ. The CDR3 loop spans 16 amino acids. Incomplete CDR3 DNA: TGCGCCAGCAGCTTGGGAAACCAGACAGGGAACTATGGC. Translated: CASSLGNQTGNYG. The full CDR3 protein is CASSLGNQTGNYGYTF. Full variable domain (rest looked up from reference TRBV5-1 and TRBJ1-2): KAGVTQTPRYLIKTRGQQVTLSCSPISGHRSVSWYQQTPGQGLQFLFEYFSETQRNKGNFPGRFSGRQFSNSRSEMNVSTLELGDSALYLCASSLGNQTGNYGYTFGSGTRLTVV.

Frequency places this clone as medium-sized. CDR3 protein: CASSGWTGRTEAFF. CDR3 bases read: TGTGCCAGCAGTGGTTGGACAGGGCGCACTGAA. V gene TRBV6-1 combines with J gene TRBJ1-1, with 8 bases that match TRBD1. The read is 3 residues too short to cover the CDR3 end, so that end is filled in from the germline J gene. Germline CDR1 reads MNHNS; CDR2 reads SASEGT. The V and J ends lost 4 bases and 4 bases, in that order; junction bases with no gene match: 5. This CDR3 is 14 amino acids long.

Notes on this clone: The sequenced fragment ends 3 residues before the CDR3 boundary, so the rest is inferred from the germline J gene. This sequence joins TRBV20-1 and TRBJ1-4; 7 positions match TRBD1. This CDR3 is 15 amino acids long. V was clipped by 5 bases and J by 8 bases; unmatched bases: 14. Germline V CDR1 and CDR2: DFQATT, SNEGSKA (reference sequence). The covered CDR3 bases are TGCAGTGCTCCGGGAAAGACAGGGCTCACAGAAAAA. Translated: CSAPGKTGLTEK. The full CDR3 protein reads CSAPGKTGLTEKLFF.

Comment on this clone: The read halts 3 residues ahead of the CDR3 end, with the missing end drawn from the germline J gene. The chain is built from TRBV30 and TRBJ2-1; 8 bases align to TRBD2. CDR1 is GTSNPN, CDR2 SVGIG, per germline (reference sequence). The CDR3 covers 15 residues. V was pared by 0 bases and J by 6 bases, with 7 bases of the junction left unmatched. CDR3 bases read: TGTGCCTGGAGTGTAATTAGAGGACTAGCCAATGAG. It is translated as CAWSVIRGLANE. The entire CDR3 reads CAWSVIRGLANEQFF.

Turning to this clone: The read stops 3 residues short of the end of the CDR3; the missing end is completed from the germline J gene. This sequence joins TRBV7-8 and TRBJ1-2, with D perhaps matching TRBD1 (6 bases). The CDR3 sequence is 14 residues long. Per the germline V gene, CDR1 is SGHVS and CDR2 is FQNEAQ. V gave up 7 bases and J gave up 1 base, with 13 bases separating them. The DNA read from the CDR3 is TGTGCCAGCACCCCAACAGGGCTTAACTATGGC. It yields the protein CASTPTGLNYG. The whole CDR3 region reads CASTPTGLNYGYTF.

Concerning this clone itself: The CDR3 end falls 3 residues outside the read, so it is completed with the germline J gene. This chain joins TRBV14 and TRBJ2-2; TRBD2 agrees at 7 bases. J was trimmed by 6 bases and V by 0 bases; bases with no gene match: 4. From germline, CDR1 is SGHDN and CDR2 FVKESK. The CDR3 is 15 residues long. CDR3: CASSQESGLAGELFF. Partial CDR3 DNA: TGTGCCAGCAGCCAAGAGTCTGGACTAGCCGGGGAG.

In the case of this clone: The CDR3 end lies 3 residues beyond the end of the read and is filled in from the germline J gene. The chain is built from TRBV5-4 and TRBJ2-5, with TRBD2 matching 8 bases. This CDR3 region has 15 residues. V was pared by 2 bases and J by 3 bases, with 6 bases of the junction left unmatched. Germline assignment: CDR1 SGHNT and CDR2 YYREEE (reference sequence). The DNA read from the CDR3 is TGTGCCAGCAGCTTCGGAGCGGGGGATAAAGAGACC. Its protein is CASSFGAGDKET. The full CDR3 protein reads CASSFGAGDKETQYF.

Concerning this clone itself: The read comes to an end 3 residues before the CDR3 does, leaving the germline J gene to fill in the end. V usage is TRBV20-1 and J usage is TRBJ1-5; weak D call: TRBD1 (5 bases). The CDR3 is made up of 15 amino acids. Germline V gene lookup returns CDR1 DFQATT and CDR2 SNEGSKA (reference sequence). V was clipped by 6 bases and J by 2 bases, with 17 bases between them. The DNA read from the CDR3 is TGCAGTGCACGTCCTCGGGGGAGGGGCAATCAGCCC. As protein: CSARPRGRGNQP. The CDR3 in full is CSARPRGRGNQPQHF.

On this clone: The DNA ends 3 residues before the CDR3 does, and the rest of the CDR3 is filled in from the germline J gene. The chain combines TRBV19 with TRBJ2-1, with a possible D match to TRBD1 (6 bases). Germline CDR1 LNHDA, CDR2 SQIVND (reference sequence). This CDR3 region has 12 residues. Trimming cost V 6 bases and J 7 bases, with 10 bases left between them. The CDR3 is CASRQGLNEQFF. The CDR3 bases that were read are TGTGCCAGTAGACAGGGTTTGAATGAG. Combining the CDR3 with reference TRBV19 and TRBJ2-1 gives the whole variable domain DGGITQSPKYLFRKEGQNVTLSCEQNLNHDAMYWYRQDPGQGLRLIYYSQIVNDFQKGDIAEGYSVSREKKESFPLTVTSAQKNPTAFYLCASRQGLNEQFFGPGTRLTVL.

Partial CDR3 DNA: TGTGCCAGCCTTGGACAGGGGAATAATTCACCC. It translates to CASLGQGNNSP. In full, the CDR3 is CASLGQGNNSPLHF. The V call is TRBV28, the J call TRBJ1-6; 9 bases fit TRBD1. Sequencing ends 3 residues short of the CDR3 end; the germline J gene provides the rest. The germline V gene has CDR1 MDHEN and CDR2 SYDVKM. Trimming took 8 bases from V and 5 from J; bases not matched to a gene: 4. This CDR3 has 14 residues.

As to this clone: The CDR3 end lies 3 residues beyond the end of the read and is filled in from the germline J gene. The sample has other DNA sequences that encode this CDR3 too. J is TRBJ2-3 and V is TRBV20-1; 9 bases are a match to TRBD1. Germline V lookup: CDR1 DFQATT, CDR2 SNEGSKA (reference sequence). The CDR3 consists of 15 residues. With 1 base clipped from V and 6 bases from J, the junction kept 8 bases outside the gene matches. The CDR3: CSARVQGAPTDTQYF. The part of the CDR3 DNA that was read is TGCAGTGCTAGAGTACAGGGGGCGCCCACGGATACG.

Remarks on this clone: The read ends 3 residues before the CDR3 terminus; that terminus is restored from the germline J gene. This rearrangement joins TRBV30 to TRBJ1-4, with D possibly being TRBD1 (6 bases). The CDR3 totals 14 residues. Germline V lookup: CDR1 GTSNPN, CDR2 SVGIG (reference sequence). Trimming took off 2 bases at V and 8 bases at J, with 15 bases between the two ends. Incomplete CDR3 DNA: TGTGCCTGGAGTACAGGGCTTTCGGTAGAAAAA. Translated, it gives CAWSTGLSVEK. The full CDR3 sequence reads CAWSTGLSVEKLFF.

By frequency, this clone is medium-sized. The CDR3 DNA, read in part, is TGTGCCAGCAGCTTACTCGTAGATACG. This codes for CASSLLVDT. The CDR3 in its entirety is CASSLLVDTQYF. The chain is built from TRBV7-8 and TRBJ2-3; no clear D. The read gets to within 3 residues of the CDR3 end, and the germline J gene fills in the rest. Germline V gene sequence: CDR1 SGHVS, CDR2 FQNEAQ. The CDR3 length is 12 residues. V was shortened by 2 bases and J by 5 bases, with 5 bases between the two germline ends.

On this clone itself: The CDR3 end is not reached by the read, which stops 3 residues before it; the germline J gene fills it in. The V and J genes are TRBV20-1 and TRBJ1-1; 7 bases map to TRBD1. The junction had 4 bases not matched to a gene; V was cut back by 0 bases and J by 0 bases. Germline CDR1 is DFQATT and CDR2 is SNEGSKA (reference sequence). The length of the CDR3 is 15 residues. CDR3 in amino acids: CSARDRQGLNTEAFF. CDR3 DNA (partial): TGCAGTGCTAGAGACCGACAGGGCCTGAACACTGAA.

On this clone: The CDR3 is cut off 3 residues early in the read; its end comes from the germline J gene. This rearrangement joins TRBV19 to TRBJ1-1, with 7 positions matching TRBD1. The junction had 11 bases not matched to a gene; V was cut back by 3 bases and J by 4 bases. This CDR3 contains 16 residues. The V gene's germline CDR1 is LNHDA and CDR2 SQIVND (reference sequence). Incomplete CDR3 DNA: TGTGCCAGTAGTATCCCCCCGGCAGGGGGTTTCACTGAA. Residues: CASSIPPAGGFTE. The complete CDR3 protein is CASSIPPAGGFTEAFF.